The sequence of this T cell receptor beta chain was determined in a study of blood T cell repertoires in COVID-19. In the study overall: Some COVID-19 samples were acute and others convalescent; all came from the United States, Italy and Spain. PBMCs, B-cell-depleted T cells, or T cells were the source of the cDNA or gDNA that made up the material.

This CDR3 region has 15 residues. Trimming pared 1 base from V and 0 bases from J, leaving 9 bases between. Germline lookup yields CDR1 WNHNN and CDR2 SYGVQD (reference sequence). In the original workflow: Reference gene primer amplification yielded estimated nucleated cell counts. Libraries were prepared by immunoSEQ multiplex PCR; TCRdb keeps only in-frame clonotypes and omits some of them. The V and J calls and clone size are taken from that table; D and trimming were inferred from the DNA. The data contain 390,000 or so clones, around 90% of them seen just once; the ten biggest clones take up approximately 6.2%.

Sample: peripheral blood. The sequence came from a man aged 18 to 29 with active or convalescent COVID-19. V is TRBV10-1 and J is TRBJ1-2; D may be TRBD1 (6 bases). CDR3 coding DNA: TGCGCCAGCAGTGAGTTGCAGGGGACTAACTATGGCTACACCTTC. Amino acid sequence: CASSELQGTNYGYTF.